This paragraph reports one T cell receptor (beta chain). The target antigen is unknown. This record comes from a study of graft-versus-host responses after intestinal transplantation. Overall study: Following induction with anti-thymocyte globulin, all recipients were given tacrolimus and steroids for about 3 years.

Whole-study findings and limits: Recipient bone marrow held GvH clones, some seen earlier in ileum or blood.

The germline CDR1 and CDR2 sequences are SGHNT and YENEEA. Trimming shortened V by 5 bases and J by 3 bases, and 4 bases separated the two germline ends. The CDR3 has 12 amino acids. The repertoire was sequenced with immunoSEQ multiplex PCR; TCRdb's copy has only in-frame clones and lacks some. The repertoire holds about 35,000 clones, with 90% to 95% as singletons. This chain links TRBV11-3 with TRBJ2-2; no clear D gene. The sequencing here drew on PBMCs, taken 16 days after intestinal transplant. This clonotype originated in a human patient who received an intestinal transplant, so some T cells may come from the graft donor. The CDR3 reads CASSPDTGELFF. CDR3 sequence (DNA): TGTGCCAGCAGCCCGGACACCGGGGAGCTGTTTTTT.